These 14 T cell receptor beta chains originate from one sample sequenced in a study of T-cell memory formation after mild COVID-19. TCRdb re-derived calls from the 5' RACE reads in MiXCR, one entry per CDR3 protein. The sample includes some 100,000 distinct CDR3 sequences, roughly 10% seen only once; the top ten take approximately 40%. The sequenced sample consisted of PBMCs or a T cell subset sorted from them (not recorded which). These receptors were taken from a young man who had mild COVID-19 (a few samples of this study predate the infection). Cell type and time point are not known.

The table lists this clonotype with many counts. The chain is built from TRBV4-1 and TRBJ2-7; TRBD2 matches at 11 bases. From germline, CDR1 is MGHRA and CDR2 YSYEKL. This CDR3 contains 15 residues. V trimming: 4 bases; J trimming: 6 bases; junction bases outside the gene matches: 8. CDR3 amino acids: CASSPLAGGVVEQYF. CDR3 coding DNA: TGCGCCAGCAGCCCGCTAGCGGGGGGTGTCGTCGAGCAGTACTTC.

J is TRBJ1-1 and V is TRBV6-2 or TRBV6-3; 7 nucleotides align to TRBD1. The CDR3 is 14 amino acids. The germline gives CDR1 MNHEY, CDR2 SVGEGT. V lost 7 bases and J lost 0; bases outside the gene matches: 5. The CDR3 reads CASKLQGLNTEAFF. CDR3 in DNA: TGTGCCAGCAAGCTACAGGGGTTGAACACTGAAGCTTTCTTT.

This clonotype has only a few counts. This chain joins TRBV30 and TRBJ1-1; D ambiguous. Germline assignment: CDR1 GTSNPN and CDR2 SVGIG (reference sequence). The germline V and J ends were trimmed by 4 bases and 1 base, with 4 bases remaining between them. The CDR3 is made up of 11 amino acids. CDR3 in amino acids: CAWTKNTEAFF. The DNA of the CDR3 is TGTGCCTGGACGAAGAACACTGAAGCTTTCTTT.

This clonotype was seen more than once but under ten times. CDR3 residues: CASSRETESYEQYF. The CDR3 nucleotides are TGTGCCAGCAGCCGTGAGACAGAGTCCTACGAGCAGTACTTC. The chain is built from TRBV3-1 and TRBJ2-7; a possible D gene is TRBD1 (5 bases). Germline assignment: CDR1 LGHDT and CDR2 YNNKEL (reference sequence). The CDR3 loop spans 14 amino acids. V lost 4 bases, J lost 1 base, and 11 bases lay in between.

The chain combines TRBV3-1 with TRBJ1-2; D is perhaps TRBD1 (5 bases). V lost 4 bases and J 2 bases, leaving 17 bases between the germline ends. The CDR3 has 16 residues. The germline V gene has CDR1 LGHDT and CDR2 YNNKEL (reference sequence). The CDR3 DNA follows: TGTGCCAGCAGCCGGATCCTGGGGGGTAGAAACTATGGCTACACCTTC. It encodes CASSRILGGRNYGYTF. Variable domain in full (rest from reference TRBV3-1 and TRBJ1-2): DTAVSQTPKYLVTQMGNDKSIKCEQNLGHDTMYWYKQDSKKFLKIMFSYNNKELIINETVPNRFSPKSPDKAHLNLHINSLELGDSAVYFCASSRILGGRNYGYTFGSGTRLTVV.

The chain carries TRBV25-1 and TRBJ1-1; D ambiguous. The CDR3 consists of 13 residues. V lost 8 bases, J lost 0 bases, and 10 bases lay in between. CDR1 and CDR2 (germline): MGHDK, SYGVNS. The CDR3 DNA follows: TGTGCCAGCGCCTCGCCCATGAACACTGAAGCTTTCTTT. Translated, it gives CASASPMNTEAFF.

This clonotype turned up a few times. The chain is built from TRBV27 and TRBJ2-7; no definite D call. The CDR3 has 13 residues. Trimming took 3 bases from V and 3 from J, leaving 9 bases between them. Germline V gene sequence: CDR1 MNHEY, CDR2 SMNVEV (reference sequence). The CDR3 DNA follows: TGTGCCAGCAGTTTTTTCTTCGGCTACGAGCAGTACTTC. Its translation is CASSFFFGYEQYF.

In its sample, this clonotype was seen many times. In nucleotides, the CDR3 is TGTGCCAGCAGTGACGGCACGGACCCCTACAATGAGCAGTTCTTC. Translation gives CASSDGTDPYNEQFF. The rearrangement joins TRBV6-4 to TRBJ2-1; D remains ambiguous. The germline V and J ends were trimmed by 2 bases and 2 bases, with 10 bases remaining between them. Germline values: CDR1 MRHNA, CDR2 SNTAGT. The CDR3 loop spans 15 amino acids.

This sequence joins TRBV24-1 and TRBJ2-5, with 9 bases lining up with TRBD1. Trimming at V came to 9 bases and at J to 4 bases, leaving 11 bases not matched to a gene. The germline V gene has CDR1 KGHDR and CDR2 SFDVKD. The CDR3 has 15 residues. CDR3 nucleotides: TGTGCCACCGCCACCAGGGACAGGGTTGGAGAGACCCAGTACTTC. The encoded protein is CATATRDRVGETQYF.

This clonotype appeared a few times. CDR3 nucleotides: TGTGCCAGCAGCTTAATAGGGCCTGGGGCCAACGTCCTGACTTTC. It translates to CASSLIGPGANVLTF. The chain carries TRBV11-2 and TRBJ2-6; D is undetermined. Germline V gives CDR1 SGHAT, CDR2 FQNNGV. V lost 2 bases to trimming and J lost 2 bases, with 7 bases between them. The CDR3 extends over 15 amino acids.

The chain carries TRBV27 and TRBJ1-5, with 9 bases lining up with TRBD1. The V gene end was trimmed by 2 bases and the J gene end by 5 bases; junction bases not matched to a gene: 4. Germline V CDR1 and CDR2: MNHEY, SMNVEV (reference sequence). The CDR3 contains 15 residues. DNA for the CDR3: TGTGCCAGCAGTTTACCTCGACAGGGGGATCAGCCCCAGCATTTT. It yields the protein CASSLPRQGDQPQHF.

This clonotype was counted ten times or more. J is TRBJ2-7 and V is TRBV4-3, with D tentatively TRBD1 or TRBD2 (5 bases each). The CDR3 has 17 amino acids. Per the germline V gene, CDR1 is LGHNA and CDR2 is YSLEER. Trimming took 0 bases from V and 4 from J, leaving 19 bases between them. The DNA of the CDR3 is TGCGCCAGCAGCCAAGATCGGAGTGGGGGATCGGGGTACGAGCAGTACTTC. Protein sequence: CASSQDRSGGSGYEQYF.

The chain carries TRBV7-9 and TRBJ2-1; possibly TRBD2 for D (7 bases). The ends were cut back, 2 bases at V and 8 bases at J, with 19 bases in the middle. This CDR3 region has 16 residues. The germline V gene encodes CDR1 SEHNR and CDR2 FQNEAQ (reference sequence). CDR3 sequence (DNA): TGTGCCAGCAGCTTATGGACAGCGCCGGGGGGTCATGAGCAGTTCTTC. It translates to CASSLWTAPGGHEQFF.

This clonotype showed up many times. V gene TRBV27 combines with J gene TRBJ1-5; D ambiguous. There are 14 residues in the CDR3. The germline CDR1 and CDR2 sequences are MNHEY and SMNVEV (reference sequence). Trimming cost V 2 bases and J 7 bases, with 12 bases left between them. CDR3 DNA sequence: TGTGCCAGCAGTTTAGTGGGAGGATGGCAGCCCCAGCATTTT. It specifies CASSLVGGWQPQHF.